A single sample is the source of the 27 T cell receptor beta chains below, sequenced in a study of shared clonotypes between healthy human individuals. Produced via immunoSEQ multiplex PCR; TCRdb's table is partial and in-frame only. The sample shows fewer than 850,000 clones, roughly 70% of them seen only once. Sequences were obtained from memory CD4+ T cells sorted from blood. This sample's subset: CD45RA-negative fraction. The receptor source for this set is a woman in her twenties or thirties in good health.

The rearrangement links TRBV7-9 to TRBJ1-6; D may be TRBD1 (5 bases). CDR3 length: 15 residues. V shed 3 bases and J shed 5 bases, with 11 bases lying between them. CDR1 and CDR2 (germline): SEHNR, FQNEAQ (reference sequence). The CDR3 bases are TGTGCCAGCAGCTTCGGGACGTTGGATAATTCACCCCTCCACTTT. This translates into CASSFGTLDNSPLHF. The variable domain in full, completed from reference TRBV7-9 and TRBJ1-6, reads DTGVSQNPRHKITKRGQNVTFRCDPISEHNRLYWYRQTLGQGPEFLTYFQNEAQLEKSRLLSDRFSAERPKGSFSTLEIQRTEQGDSAMYLCASSFGTLDNSPLHFGNGTRLTVT.

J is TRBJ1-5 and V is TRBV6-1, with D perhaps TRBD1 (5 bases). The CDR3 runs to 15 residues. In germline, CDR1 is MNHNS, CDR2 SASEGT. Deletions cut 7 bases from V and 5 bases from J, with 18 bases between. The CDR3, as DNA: TGTGCCAGCACCCCCGGGGGATCTAGGGATCAGCCCCAGCATTTT. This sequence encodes CASTPGGSRDQPQHF.

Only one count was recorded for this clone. CDR3 sequence reads: CASSGEGEIAEQFF. The CDR3 bases are TGTGCCAGCTCCGGGGAGGGGGAAATAGCTGAGCAGTTCTTC. The chain couples TRBV5-8 to TRBJ2-1, with D perhaps TRBD2 (7 bases). Germline lookup yields CDR1 SGHTS and CDR2 YDEGEE. V gave up 7 bases and J gave up 9 bases, with 20 bases separating them. This CDR3 region has 14 residues.

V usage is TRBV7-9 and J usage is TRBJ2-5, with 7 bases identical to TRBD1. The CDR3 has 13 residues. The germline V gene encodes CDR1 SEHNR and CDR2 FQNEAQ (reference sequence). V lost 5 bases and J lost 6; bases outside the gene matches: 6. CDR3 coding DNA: TGTGCCAGCAGCCCGACAGGGCAACAGACCCAGTACTTC. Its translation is CASSPTGQQTQYF.

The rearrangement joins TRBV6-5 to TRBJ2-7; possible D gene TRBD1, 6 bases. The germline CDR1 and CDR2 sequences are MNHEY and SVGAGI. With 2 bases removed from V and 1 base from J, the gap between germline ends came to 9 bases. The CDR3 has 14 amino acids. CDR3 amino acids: CASSYGGESYEQYF. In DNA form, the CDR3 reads TGTGCCAGCAGTTACGGGGGCGAATCCTACGAGCAGTACTTC.

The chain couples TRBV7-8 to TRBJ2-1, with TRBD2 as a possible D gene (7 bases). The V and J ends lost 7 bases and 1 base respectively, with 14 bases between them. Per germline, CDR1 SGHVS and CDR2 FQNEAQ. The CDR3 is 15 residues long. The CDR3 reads CASKGGRESYNEQFF. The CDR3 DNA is TGTGCCAGCAAGGGGGGGAGGGAGTCCTACAATGAGCAGTTCTTC.

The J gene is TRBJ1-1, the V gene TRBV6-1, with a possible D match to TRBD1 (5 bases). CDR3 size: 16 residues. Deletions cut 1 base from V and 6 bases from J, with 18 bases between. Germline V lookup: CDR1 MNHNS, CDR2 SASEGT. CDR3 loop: CASSEGVAGLRAEAFF. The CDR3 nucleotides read TGTGCCAGCAGTGAAGGAGTGGCGGGGCTTAGGGCTGAAGCTTTCTTT.

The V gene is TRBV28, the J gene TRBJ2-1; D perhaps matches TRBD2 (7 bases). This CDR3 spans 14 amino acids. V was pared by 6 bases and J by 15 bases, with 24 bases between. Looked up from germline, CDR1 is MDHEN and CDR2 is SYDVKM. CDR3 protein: CASSPVLGGGALFF. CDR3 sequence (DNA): TGTGCCAGCAGCCCGGTCCTAGGGGGGGGCGCTTTGTTCTTC.

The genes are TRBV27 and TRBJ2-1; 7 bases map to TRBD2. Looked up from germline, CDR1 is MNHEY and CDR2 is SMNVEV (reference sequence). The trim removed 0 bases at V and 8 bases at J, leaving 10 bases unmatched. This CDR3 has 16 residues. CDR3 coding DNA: TGTGCCAGCAGTTTATCGGGAGGGACTATACGGGATGAGCAGTTCTTC. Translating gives CASSLSGGTIRDEQFF.

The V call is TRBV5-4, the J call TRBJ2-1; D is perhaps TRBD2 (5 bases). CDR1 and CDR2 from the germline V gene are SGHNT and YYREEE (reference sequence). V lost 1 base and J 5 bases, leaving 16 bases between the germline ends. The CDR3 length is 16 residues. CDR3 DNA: TGTGCCAGCAGCTTGAACCCCCAGCGGAGGAACAATGAGCAGTTCTTC. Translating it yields CASSLNPQRRNNEQFF.

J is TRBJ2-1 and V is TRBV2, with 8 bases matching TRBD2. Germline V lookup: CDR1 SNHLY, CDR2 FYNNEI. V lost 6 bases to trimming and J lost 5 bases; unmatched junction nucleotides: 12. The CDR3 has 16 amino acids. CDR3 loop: CASRRYQAGVHNEQFF. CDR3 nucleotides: TGTGCCAGCAGGCGTTATCAAGCGGGAGTGCACAATGAGCAGTTCTTC.

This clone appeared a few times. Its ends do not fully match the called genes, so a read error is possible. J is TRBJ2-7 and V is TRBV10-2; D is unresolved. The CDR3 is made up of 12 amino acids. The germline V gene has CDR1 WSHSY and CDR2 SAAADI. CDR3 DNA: TGCGCCAGCAGTGACGGCTCCGACGAGCAGTACTTC. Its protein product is CASSDGSDEQYF.

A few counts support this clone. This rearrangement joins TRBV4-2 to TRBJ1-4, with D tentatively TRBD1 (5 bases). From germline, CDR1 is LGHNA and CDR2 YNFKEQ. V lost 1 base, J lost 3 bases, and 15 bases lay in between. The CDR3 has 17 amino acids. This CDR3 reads CASSQAGIRVSNEKLFF. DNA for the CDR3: TGTGCCAGCAGCCAAGCAGGGATCCGGGTCTCTAATGAAAAACTGTTTTTT.

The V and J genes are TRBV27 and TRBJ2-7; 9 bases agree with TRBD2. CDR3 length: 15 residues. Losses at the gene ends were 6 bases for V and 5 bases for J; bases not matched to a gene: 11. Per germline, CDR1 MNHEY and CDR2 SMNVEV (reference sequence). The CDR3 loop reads CASSTGGRARNEQYF. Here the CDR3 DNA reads TGTGCCAGCAGCACGGGCGGGAGGGCGCGTAACGAGCAGTACTTC.

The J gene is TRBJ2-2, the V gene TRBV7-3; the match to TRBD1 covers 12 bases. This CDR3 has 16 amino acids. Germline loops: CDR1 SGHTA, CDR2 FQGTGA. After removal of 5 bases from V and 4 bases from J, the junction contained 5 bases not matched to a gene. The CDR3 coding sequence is TGTGCCAGCAGCCTGGGACAGGGGGCGCTCACCGGGGAGCTGTTTTTT. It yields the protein CASSLGQGALTGELFF.

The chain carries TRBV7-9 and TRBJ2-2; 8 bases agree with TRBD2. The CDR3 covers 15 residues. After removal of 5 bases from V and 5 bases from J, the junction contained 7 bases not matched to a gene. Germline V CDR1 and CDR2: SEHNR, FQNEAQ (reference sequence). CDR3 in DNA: TGTGCCAGCAGCCCGGGAGGGCCGCGGACCGGGGAGCTGTTTTTT. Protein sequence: CASSPGGPRTGELFF.

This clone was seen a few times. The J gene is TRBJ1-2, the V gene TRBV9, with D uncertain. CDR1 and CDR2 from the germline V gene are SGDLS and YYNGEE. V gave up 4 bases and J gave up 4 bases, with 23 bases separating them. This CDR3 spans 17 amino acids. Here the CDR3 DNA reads TGTGCCAGCAGCCCCCGTACTCCACGGGGAGAAAGCTATGGCTACACCTTC. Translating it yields CASSPRTPRGESYGYTF.

The CDR3 DNA reads TGTGCCAGCAGCTTTGGGAACACTCAAGAGACCCAGTACTTC. It specifies CASSFGNTQETQYF. This chain links TRBV11-2 with TRBJ2-5; no clear D. The CDR3 totals 14 residues. V lost 3 bases to trimming and J lost 2 bases, with 10 bases between them. The germline gives CDR1 SGHAT, CDR2 FQNNGV.

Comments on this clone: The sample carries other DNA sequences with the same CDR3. CDR3 region: CASSLAGTSYNEQFF. The CDR3, as DNA: TGTGCCAGCAGCTTAGCCGGAACCTCCTACAATGAGCAGTTCTTC. The chain carries TRBV11-3 and TRBJ2-1, with D uncertain. The CDR3 has 15 amino acids. Germline V gene data show CDR1 as SGHNT and CDR2 as YENEEA. V was cut by 1 base and J by 0 bases, with 7 bases left in between. The whole variable domain, remainder taken from reference TRBV11-3 and TRBJ2-1, is EAGVVQSPRYKIIEKKQPVAFWCNPISGHNTLYWYLQNLGQGPELLIRYENEEAVDDSQLPKDRFSAERLKGVDSTLKIQPAELGDSAVYLCASSLAGTSYNEQFFGPGTRLTVL.

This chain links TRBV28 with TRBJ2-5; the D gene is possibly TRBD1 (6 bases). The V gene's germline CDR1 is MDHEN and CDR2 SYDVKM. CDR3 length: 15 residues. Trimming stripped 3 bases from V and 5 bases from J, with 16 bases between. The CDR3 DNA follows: TGTGCCAGCAGTTTGAACAGGGCATGGTCCGAGACCCAGTACTTC. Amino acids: CASSLNRAWSETQYF.

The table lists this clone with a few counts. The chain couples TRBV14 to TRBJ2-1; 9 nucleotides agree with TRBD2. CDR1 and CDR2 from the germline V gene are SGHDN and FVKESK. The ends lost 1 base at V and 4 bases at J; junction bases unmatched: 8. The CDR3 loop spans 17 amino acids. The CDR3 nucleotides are TGTGCCAGCAGCCAAGGGATAGGGACTAGCAGATACAATGAGCAGTTCTTC. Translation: CASSQGIGTSRYNEQFF.

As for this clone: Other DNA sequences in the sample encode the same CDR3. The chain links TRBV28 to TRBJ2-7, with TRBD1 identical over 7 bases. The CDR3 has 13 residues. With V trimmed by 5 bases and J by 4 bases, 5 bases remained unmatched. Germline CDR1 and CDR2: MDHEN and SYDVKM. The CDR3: CASSPGQSYEQYF. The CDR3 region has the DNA TGTGCCAGCAGTCCGGGACAGTCGTACGAGCAGTACTTC.

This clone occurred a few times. DNA of the CDR3: TGTGCCAGCAGTGAAAAAGGACGGGAAAGCAATCAGCCCCAGCATTTT. Its protein is CASSEKGRESNQPQHF. V is TRBV25-1 and J is TRBJ1-5; D ambiguous. The germline CDR1 and CDR2 sequences are MGHDK and SYGVNS. This CDR3 has 16 residues. V lost 2 bases and J 1 base, leaving 12 bases between the germline ends.

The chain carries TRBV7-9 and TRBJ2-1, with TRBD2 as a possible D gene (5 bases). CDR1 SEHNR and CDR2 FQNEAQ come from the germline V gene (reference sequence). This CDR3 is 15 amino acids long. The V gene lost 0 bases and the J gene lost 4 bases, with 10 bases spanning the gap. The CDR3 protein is CASSLAGVGYNEQFF. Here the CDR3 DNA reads TGTGCCAGCAGCTTAGCGGGAGTGGGATACAATGAGCAGTTCTTC.

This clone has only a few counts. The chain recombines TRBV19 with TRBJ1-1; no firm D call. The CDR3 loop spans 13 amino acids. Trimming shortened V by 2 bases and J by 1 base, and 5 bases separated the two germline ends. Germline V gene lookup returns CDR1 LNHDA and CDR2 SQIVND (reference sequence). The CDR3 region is CASSITPNTEAFF. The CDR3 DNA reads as TGTGCCAGTAGTATAACCCCGAACACTGAAGCTTTCTTT.

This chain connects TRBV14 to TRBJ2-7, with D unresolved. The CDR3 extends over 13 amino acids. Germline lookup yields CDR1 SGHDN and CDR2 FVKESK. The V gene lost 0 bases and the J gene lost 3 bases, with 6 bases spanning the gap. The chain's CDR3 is CASSQDNSYEQYF. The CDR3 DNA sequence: TGTGCCAGCAGCCAAGATAACAGCTACGAGCAGTACTTC.

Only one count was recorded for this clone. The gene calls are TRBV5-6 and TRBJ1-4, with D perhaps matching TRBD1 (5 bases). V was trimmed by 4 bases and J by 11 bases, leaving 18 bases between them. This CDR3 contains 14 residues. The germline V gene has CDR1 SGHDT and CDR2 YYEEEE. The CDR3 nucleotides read TGTGCCAGCAGCCGAGACACAACTGGGGGGAAACTGTTTTTT. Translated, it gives CASSRDTTGGKLFF.